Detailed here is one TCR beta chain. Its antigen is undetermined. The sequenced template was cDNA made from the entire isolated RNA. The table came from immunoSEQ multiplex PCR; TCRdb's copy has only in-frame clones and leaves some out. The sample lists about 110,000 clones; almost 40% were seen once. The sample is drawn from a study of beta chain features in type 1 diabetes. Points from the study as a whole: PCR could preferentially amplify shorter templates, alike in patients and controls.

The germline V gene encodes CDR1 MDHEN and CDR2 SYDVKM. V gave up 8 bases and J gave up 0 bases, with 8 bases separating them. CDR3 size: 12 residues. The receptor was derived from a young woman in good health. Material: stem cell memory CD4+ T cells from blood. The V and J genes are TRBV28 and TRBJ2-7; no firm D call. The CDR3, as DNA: TGTGCCAGCGCTCAGCGCTCCTACGAGCAGTACTTC. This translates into CASAQRSYEQYF. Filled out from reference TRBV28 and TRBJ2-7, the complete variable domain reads DVKVTQSSRYLVKRTGEKVFLECVQDMDHENMFWYRQDPGLGLRLIYFSYDVKMKEKGDIPEGYSVSREKKERFSLILESASTNQTSMYLCASAQRSYEQYFGPGTRLTVT.